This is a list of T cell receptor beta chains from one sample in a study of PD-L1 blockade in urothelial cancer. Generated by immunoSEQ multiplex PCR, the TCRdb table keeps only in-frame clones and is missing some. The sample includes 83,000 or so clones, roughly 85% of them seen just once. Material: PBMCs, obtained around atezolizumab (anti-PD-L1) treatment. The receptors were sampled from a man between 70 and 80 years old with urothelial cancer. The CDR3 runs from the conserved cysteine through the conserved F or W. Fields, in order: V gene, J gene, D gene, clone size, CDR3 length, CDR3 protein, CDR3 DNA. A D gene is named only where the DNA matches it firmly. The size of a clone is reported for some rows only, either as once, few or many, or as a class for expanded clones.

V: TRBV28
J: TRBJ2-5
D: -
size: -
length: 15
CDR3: CASSLSAVGGETQYF
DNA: TGTGCCAGCAGTTTAAGTGCGGTCGGGGGAGAGACCCAGTACTTC

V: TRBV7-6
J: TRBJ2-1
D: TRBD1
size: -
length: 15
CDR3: CASSLTGESGNEQFF
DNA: TGTGCCAGCAGCTTGACAGGGGAATCTGGCAATGAGCAGTTCTTC

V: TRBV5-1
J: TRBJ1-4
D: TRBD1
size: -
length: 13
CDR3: CASSSDRDEKLFF
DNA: TGCGCCAGCAGCTCGGACAGGGATGAAAAACTGTTTTTT

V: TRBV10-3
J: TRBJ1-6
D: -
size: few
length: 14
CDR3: CAISDTGGNSPLHF
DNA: TGTGCCATCAGTGATACAGGTGGTAATTCACCCCTCCACTTT

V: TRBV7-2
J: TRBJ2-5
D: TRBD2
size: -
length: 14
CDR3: CASSFAGVEETQYF
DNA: TGTGCCAGCAGCTTCGCGGGAGTTGAAGAGACCCAGTACTTC

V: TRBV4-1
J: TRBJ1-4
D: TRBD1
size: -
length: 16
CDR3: CASSQAKQGRDEKLFF
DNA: TGCGCCAGCAGCCAGGCCAAACAGGGGCGTGATGAAAAACTGTTTTTT

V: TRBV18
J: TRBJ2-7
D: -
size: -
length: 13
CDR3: CASSPRQSYEQYF
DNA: TGTGCCAGCTCACCAAGACAGTCCTACGAGCAGTACTTC

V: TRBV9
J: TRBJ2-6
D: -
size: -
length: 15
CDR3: CASSVQGSGANVLTF
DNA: TGTGCCAGCAGCGTTCAGGGCTCTGGGGCCAACGTCCTGACTTTC

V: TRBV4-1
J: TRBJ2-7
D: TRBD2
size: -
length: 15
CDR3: CASSQEPAGRWEQYF
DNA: TGCGCCAGCAGCCAAGAACCAGCGGGAAGATGGGAGCAGTACTTC

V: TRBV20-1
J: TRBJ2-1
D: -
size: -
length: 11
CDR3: CSARVTNEQFF
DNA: TGCAGTGCTAGAGTAACAAATGAGCAGTTCTTC

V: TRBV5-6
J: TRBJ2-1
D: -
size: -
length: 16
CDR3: CASSLSRTTAYNEQFF
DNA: TGTGCCAGCAGCTTGTCTCGGACAACGGCCTACAATGAGCAGTTCTTC

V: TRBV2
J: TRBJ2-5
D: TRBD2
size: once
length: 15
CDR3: CASKYIAGEEETQYF
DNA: TGTGCCAGCAAATACATAGCGGGGGAGGAAGAGACCCAGTACTTC

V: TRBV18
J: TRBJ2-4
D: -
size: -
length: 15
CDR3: CASSPSAAVKNIQYF
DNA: TGTGCCAGCTCACCCTCGGCCGCGGTTAAAAACATTCAGTACTTC

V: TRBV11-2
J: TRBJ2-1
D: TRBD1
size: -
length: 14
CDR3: CASSVQGAGNEQFF
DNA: TGTGCCAGCAGCGTTCAGGGGGCGGGGAATGAGCAGTTCTTC

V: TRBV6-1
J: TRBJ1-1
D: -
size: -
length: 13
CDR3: CASSDSGHTEAFF
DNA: TGTGCCAGCAGTGATTCAGGGCACACTGAAGCTTTCTTT

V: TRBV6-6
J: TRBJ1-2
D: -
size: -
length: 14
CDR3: CASSTSQDNYGYTF
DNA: TGTGCCAGCAGTACTTCACAGGATAACTATGGCTACACCTTC

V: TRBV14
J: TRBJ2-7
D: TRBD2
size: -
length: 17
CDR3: CASSRRDILAGGGEQYF
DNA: TGTGCCAGCAGCCGCCGAGACATTCTAGCGGGAGGTGGCGAGCAGTACTTC

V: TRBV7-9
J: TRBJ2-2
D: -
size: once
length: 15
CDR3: CASSRSPGDTGELFF
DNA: TGTGCCAGCAGCCGGTCGCCAGGGGACACCGGGGAGCTGTTTTTT

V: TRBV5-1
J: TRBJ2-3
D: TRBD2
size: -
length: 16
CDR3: CASSLGSRGGQDTQYF
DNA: TGCGCCAGCAGCTTGGGATCCCGGGGGGGCCAAGATACGCAGTATTTT

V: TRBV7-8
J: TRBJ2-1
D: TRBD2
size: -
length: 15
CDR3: CASSPSSGAYNEQFF
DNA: TGTGCCAGCAGCCCCTCTAGCGGGGCGTACAATGAGCAGTTCTTC

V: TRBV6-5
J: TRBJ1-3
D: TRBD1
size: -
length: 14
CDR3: CASSRTGGGNTIYF
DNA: TGTGCCAGCAGTAGGACAGGGGGTGGAAACACCATATATTTT

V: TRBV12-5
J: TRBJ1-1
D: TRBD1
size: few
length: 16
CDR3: CASGLSQGGPAAEAFF
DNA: TGTGCTAGTGGTTTGTCACAGGGGGGTCCAGCAGCTGAAGCTTTCTTT

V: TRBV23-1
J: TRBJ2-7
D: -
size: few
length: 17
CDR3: CASSQKKRDPGNYEQYF
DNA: TGCGCCAGCAGTCAGAAGAAACGGGATCCGGGCAACTACGAGCAGTACTTC

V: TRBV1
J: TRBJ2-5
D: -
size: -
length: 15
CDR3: CTSSQDKGGQETQYF
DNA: TGCACCAGCAGCCAAGATAAAGGAGGGCAAGAGACCCAGTACTTC

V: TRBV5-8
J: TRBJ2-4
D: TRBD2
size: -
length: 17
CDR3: CASSSGTSGRGKNIQYF
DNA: TGTGCCAGCAGCTCGGGGACTAGCGGGAGAGGCAAAAACATTCAGTACTTC

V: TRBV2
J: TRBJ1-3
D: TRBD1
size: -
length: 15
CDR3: CASRADRGPGNTIYF
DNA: TGTGCCAGCAGAGCAGACAGGGGGCCGGGAAACACCATATATTTT

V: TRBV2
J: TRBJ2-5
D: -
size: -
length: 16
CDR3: CASSEGEGGYQETQYF
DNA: TGTGCCAGCAGTGAAGGGGAGGGGGGGTACCAAGAGACCCAGTACTTC

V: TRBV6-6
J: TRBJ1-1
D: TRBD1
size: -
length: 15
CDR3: CASSRVDRGRIEAFF
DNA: TGTGCCAGCAGCCGAGTCGACAGGGGGCGGATTGAAGCTTTCTTT

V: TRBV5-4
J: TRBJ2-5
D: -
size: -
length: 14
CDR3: CASSKEWAGETQYF
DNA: TGTGCCAGCAGCAAAGAATGGGCTGGGGAGACCCAGTACTTC

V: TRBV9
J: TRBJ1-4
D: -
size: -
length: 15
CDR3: CASSPGRATNEKLFF
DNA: TGTGCCAGCAGCCCCGGCAGGGCAACTAATGAAAAACTGTTTTTT

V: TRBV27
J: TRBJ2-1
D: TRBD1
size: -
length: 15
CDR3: CASSPRTGEGDEQFF
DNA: TGTGCCAGCAGTCCAAGGACAGGGGAGGGGGATGAGCAGTTCTTC

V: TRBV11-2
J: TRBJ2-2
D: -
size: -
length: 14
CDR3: CASSLELAIGELFF
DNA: TGTGCCAGCAGCTTAGAGCTAGCCATCGGGGAGCTGTTTTTT

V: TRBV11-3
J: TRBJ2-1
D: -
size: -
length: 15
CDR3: CASSLAGGSYNEQFF
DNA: TGTGCCAGCAGCTTAGCGGGTGGCTCCTACAATGAGCAGTTCTTC

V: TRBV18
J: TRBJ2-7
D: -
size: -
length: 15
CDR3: CASSPPSFNSYEQYF
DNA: TGTGCCAGCTCACCCCCCTCTTTTAATTCCTACGAGCAGTACTTC

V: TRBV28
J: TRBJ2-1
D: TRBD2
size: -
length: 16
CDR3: CASSLGRLAGGEEQFF
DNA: TGTGCCAGCAGTTTAGGGAGACTAGCGGGAGGGGAAGAGCAGTTCTTC

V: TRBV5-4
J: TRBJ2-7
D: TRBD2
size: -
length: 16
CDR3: CASSWSTSGSPYEQYF
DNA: TGTGCCAGCAGCTGGAGCACTAGCGGGAGTCCCTACGAGCAGTACTTC

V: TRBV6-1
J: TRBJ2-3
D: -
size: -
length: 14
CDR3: CASRSRVGTDTQYF
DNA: TGTGCCAGCAGGTCGAGGGTTGGGACAGATACGCAGTATTTT

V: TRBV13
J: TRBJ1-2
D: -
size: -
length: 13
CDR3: CASSLGGDYGYTF
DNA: TGTGCCAGCAGCTTAGGGGGCGACTATGGCTACACCTTC

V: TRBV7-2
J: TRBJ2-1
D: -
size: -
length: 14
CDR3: CASTSRIAYNEQFF
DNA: TGTGCCAGCACCTCTAGGATCGCTTACAATGAGCAGTTCTTC

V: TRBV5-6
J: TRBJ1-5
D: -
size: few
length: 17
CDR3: CASSTKNSRFSNQPQHF
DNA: TGTGCCAGCAGCACGAAAAATAGTCGGTTTAGCAATCAGCCCCAGCATTTT

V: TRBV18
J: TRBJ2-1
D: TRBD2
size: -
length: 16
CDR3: CASTPSTSGGADEQFF
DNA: TGTGCCAGCACTCCCTCGACTAGCGGGGGGGCGGATGAGCAGTTCTTC

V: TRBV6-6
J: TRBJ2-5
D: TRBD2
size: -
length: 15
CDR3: CASSYSTSGQETQYF
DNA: TGTGCCAGCAGTTACTCGACTAGCGGGCAAGAGACCCAGTACTTC

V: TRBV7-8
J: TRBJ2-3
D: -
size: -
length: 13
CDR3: CASSARSWDTQYF
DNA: TGTGCCAGCAGCGCCCGGAGTTGGGATACGCAGTATTTT

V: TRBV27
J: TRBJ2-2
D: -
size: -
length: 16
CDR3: CASKRAGRANTGELFF
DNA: TGTGCCAGCAAAAGGGCAGGGCGAGCGAACACCGGGGAGCTGTTTTTT

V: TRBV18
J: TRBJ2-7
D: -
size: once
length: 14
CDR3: CASSQGSLGYEQYF
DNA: TGTGCCAGCTCGCAGGGTTCTCTGGGCTACGAGCAGTACTTC

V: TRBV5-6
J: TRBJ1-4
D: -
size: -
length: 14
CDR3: CASSFSPSDEKLFF
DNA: TGTGCCAGCAGCTTTTCCCCTTCGGATGAAAAACTGTTTTTT

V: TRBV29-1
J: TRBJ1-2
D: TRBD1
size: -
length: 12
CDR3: CSVEDRIHGYTF
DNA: TGCAGCGTCGAGGACAGGATCCATGGCTACACCTTC

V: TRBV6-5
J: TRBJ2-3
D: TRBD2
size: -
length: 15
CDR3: CASSYGTTSTDTQYF
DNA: TGTGCCAGCAGTTACGGGACTACCTCCACAGATACGCAGTATTTT

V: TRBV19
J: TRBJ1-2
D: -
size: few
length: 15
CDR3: CASSILGQPLGGYTF
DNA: TGTGCCAGTAGTATACTAGGACAGCCATTGGGGGGCTACACCTTC

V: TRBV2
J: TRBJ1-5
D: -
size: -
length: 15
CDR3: CASTPERTGNQPQHF
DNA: TGTGCCAGCACCCCCGAGCGGACAGGCAATCAGCCCCAGCATTTT

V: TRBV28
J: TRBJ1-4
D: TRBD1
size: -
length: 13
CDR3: CATRAGGNEKLFF
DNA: TGTGCCACCCGGGCAGGGGGGAATGAAAAACTGTTTTTT

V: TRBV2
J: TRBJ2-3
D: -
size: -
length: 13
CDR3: CASKAGDADTQYF
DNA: TGTGCCAGCAAGGCGGGCGACGCAGATACGCAGTATTTT

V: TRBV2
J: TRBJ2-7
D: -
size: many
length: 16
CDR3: CASRGGRSGRSYEQYF
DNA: TGTGCCAGCAGAGGAGGGAGGTCGGGACGATCCTACGAGCAGTACTTC

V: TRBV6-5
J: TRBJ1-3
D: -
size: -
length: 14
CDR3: CASSTNRRGNTIYF
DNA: TGTGCCAGCAGTACTAACAGGAGAGGAAACACCATATATTTT

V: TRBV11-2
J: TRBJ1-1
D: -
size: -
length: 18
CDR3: CASSLAGGQGTLNTEAFF
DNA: TGTGCCAGCAGCTTAGCGGGGGGGCAGGGGACCTTGAACACTGAAGCTTTCTTT

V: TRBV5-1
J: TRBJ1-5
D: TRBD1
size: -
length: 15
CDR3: CASSLGGQGNQPQHF
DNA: TGCGCCAGCAGCTTGGGGGGACAGGGCAATCAGCCCCAGCATTTT